This T cell receptor (beta chain) is drawn from a study of blood T cell repertoires in COVID-19. Study as a whole: COVID-19 samples collected from the United States, Italy and Spain covered acute and convalescent phases. T cells, B-cell-depleted T cells, or PBMCs provided the cDNA or gDNA that served as material.

Per the original data handling: Amplified reference gene primers provided the basis for estimating nucleated cell counts. Sequenced by immunoSEQ multiplex PCR; TCRdb stores in-frame clones only, minus some. V and J calls plus clone size are reproduced from that table; the DNA served to infer D and trimming. The data hold 160,000 or so clones, with 80% to 90% observed a single time. Ages ranged from about 18 to 90 years, with residence in fewer than 25 US areas. The sequenced sample was PBMCs or T cells enriched from blood (not recorded which). This TCR came from a man aged 45-65 years who had recovered from COVID-19.

This CDR3 is CAWRKGENQPQHF. CDR3 DNA: TGTGCCTGGAGAAAGGGGGAGAATCAGCCCCAGCATTTT. The chain carries TRBV30 and TRBJ1-5; perhaps TRBD1 as D (6 bases). V was cut by 3 bases and J by 4 bases, with 10 bases left in between. CDR3 size: 13 residues. CDR1 GTSNPN and CDR2 SVGIG come from the germline V gene (reference sequence).